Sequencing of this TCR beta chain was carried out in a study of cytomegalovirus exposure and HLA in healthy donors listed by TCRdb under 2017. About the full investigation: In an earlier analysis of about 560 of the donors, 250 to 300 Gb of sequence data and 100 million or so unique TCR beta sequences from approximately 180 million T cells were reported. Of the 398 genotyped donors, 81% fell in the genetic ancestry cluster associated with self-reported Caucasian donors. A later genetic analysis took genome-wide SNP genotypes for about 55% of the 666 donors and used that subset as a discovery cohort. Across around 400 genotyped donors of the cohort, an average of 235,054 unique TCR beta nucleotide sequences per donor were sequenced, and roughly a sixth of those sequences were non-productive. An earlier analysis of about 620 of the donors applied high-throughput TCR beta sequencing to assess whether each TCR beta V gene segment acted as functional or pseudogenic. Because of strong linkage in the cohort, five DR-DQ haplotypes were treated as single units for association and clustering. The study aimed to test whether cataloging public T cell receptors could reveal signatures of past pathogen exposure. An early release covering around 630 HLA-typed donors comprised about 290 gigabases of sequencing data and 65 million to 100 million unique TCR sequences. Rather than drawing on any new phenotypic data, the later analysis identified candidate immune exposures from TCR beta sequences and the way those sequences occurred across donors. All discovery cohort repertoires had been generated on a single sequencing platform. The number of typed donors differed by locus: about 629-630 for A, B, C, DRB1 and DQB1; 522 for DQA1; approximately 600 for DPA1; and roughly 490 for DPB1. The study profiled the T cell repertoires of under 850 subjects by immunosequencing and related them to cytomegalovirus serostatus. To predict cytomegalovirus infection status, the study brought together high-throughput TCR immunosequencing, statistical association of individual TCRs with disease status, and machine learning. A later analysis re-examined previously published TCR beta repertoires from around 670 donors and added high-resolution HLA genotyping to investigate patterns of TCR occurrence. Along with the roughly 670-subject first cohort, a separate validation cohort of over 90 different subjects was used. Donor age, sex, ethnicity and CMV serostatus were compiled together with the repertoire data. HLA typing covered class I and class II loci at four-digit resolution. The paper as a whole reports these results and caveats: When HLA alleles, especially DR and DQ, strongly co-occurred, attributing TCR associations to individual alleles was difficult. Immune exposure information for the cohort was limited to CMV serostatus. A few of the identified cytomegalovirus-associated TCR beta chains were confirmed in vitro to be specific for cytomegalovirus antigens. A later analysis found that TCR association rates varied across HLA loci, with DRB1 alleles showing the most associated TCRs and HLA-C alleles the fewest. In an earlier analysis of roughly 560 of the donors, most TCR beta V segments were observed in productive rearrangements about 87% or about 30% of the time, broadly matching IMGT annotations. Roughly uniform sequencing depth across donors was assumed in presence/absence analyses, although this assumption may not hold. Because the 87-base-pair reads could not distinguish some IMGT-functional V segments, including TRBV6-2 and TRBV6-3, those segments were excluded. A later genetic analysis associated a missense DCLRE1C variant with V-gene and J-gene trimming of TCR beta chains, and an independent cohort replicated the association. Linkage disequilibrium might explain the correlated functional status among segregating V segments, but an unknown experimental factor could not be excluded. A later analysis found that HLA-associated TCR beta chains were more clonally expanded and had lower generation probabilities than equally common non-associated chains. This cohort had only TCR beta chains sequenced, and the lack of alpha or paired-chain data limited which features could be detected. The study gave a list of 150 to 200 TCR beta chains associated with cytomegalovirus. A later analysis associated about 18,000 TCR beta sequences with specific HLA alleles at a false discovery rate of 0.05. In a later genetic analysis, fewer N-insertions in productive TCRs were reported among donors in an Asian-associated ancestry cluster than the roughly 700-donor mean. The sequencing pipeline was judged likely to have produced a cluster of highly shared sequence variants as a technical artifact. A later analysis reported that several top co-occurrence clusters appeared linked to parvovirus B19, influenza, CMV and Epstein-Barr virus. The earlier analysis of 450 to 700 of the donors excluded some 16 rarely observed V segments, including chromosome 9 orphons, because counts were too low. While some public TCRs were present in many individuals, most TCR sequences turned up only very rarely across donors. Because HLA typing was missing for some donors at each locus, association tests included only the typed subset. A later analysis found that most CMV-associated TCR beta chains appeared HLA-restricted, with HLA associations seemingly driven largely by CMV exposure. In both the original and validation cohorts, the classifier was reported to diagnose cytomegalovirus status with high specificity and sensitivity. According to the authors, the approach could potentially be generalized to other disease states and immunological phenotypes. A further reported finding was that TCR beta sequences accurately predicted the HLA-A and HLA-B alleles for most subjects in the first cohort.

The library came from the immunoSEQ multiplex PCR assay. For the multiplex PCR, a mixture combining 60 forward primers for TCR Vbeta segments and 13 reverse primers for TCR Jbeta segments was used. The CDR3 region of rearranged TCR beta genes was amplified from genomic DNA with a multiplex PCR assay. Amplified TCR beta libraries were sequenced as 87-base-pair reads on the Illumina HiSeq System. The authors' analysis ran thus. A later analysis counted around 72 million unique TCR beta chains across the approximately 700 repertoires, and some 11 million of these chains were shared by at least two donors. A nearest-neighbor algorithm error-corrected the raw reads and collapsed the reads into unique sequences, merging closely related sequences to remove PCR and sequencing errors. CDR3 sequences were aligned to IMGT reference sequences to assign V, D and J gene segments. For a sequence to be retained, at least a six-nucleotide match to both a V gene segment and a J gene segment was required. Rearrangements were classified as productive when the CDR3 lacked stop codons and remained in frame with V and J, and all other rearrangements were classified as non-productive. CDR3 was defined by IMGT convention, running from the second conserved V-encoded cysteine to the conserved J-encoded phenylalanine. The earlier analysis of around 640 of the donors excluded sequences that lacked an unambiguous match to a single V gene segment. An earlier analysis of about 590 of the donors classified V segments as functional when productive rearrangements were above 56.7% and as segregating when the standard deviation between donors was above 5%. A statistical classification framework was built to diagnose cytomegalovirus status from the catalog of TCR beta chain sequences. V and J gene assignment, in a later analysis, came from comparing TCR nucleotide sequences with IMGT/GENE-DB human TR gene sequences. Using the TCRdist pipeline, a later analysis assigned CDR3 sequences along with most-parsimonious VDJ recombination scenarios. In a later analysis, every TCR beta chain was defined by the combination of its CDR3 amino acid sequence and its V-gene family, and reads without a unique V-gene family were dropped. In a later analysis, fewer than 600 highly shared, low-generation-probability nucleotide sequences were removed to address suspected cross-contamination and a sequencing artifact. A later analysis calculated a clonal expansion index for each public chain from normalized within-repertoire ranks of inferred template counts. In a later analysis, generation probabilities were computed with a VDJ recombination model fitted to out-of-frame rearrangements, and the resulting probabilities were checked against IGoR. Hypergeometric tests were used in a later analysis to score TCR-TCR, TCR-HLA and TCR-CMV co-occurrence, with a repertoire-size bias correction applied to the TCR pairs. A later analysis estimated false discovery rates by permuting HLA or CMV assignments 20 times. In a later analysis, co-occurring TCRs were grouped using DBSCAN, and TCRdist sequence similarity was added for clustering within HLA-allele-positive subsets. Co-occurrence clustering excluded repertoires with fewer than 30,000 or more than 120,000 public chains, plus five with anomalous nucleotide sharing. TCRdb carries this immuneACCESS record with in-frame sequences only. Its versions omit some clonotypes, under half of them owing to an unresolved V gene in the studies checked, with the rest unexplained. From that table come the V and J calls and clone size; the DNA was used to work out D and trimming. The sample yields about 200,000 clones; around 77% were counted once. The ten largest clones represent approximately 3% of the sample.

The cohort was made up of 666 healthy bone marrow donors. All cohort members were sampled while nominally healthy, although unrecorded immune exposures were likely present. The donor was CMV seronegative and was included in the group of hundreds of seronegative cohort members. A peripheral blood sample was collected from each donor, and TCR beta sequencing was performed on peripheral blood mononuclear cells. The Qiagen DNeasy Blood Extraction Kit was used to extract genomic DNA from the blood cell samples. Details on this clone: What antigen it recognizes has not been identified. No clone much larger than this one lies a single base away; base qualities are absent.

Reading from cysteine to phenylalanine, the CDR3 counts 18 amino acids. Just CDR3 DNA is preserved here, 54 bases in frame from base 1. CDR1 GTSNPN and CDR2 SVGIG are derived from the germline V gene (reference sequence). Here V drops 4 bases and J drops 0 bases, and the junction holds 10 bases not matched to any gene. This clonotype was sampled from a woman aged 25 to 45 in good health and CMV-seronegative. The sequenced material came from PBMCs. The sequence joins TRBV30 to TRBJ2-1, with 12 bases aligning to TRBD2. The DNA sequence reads TGTGCCTGGAACTTAGCTCGGACTAGCGGGACCTCCTACAATGAGCAGTTCTTC. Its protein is CAWNLARTSGTSYNEQFF.